The source of this TCR beta chain is a study of T cell responses to AZD1222 COVID-19 vaccine. The data were produced by immunoSEQ multiplex PCR, yet TCRdb's version contains in-frame clones alone and is incomplete. Found here are approximately 200,000 clones, around 93% of them singletons; the top ten hold roughly 9.8%. CDR3 size: 15 residues. Unmatched junction bases numbered 9, after V lost 8 bases and J lost 2 bases. This material consisted of peripheral blood, taken on day 0 of AZD1222 vaccination. The sequence derives from an adult in good health. This chain uses TRBV23-1 with TRBJ2-7; 10 bases are a match to TRBD1. TRBV23-1 is assigned to the ORF class and has an uncertain function. In DNA form, the CDR3 reads TGCGCCAGCGGCAATCCCGGGACAGGGGCCTACGAGCAGTACTTC. Residues: CASGNPGTGAYEQYF.